This passage covers 24 T cell receptor beta chains from one sample sequenced in a study of CD8 T cells in Susac syndrome. RNA was extracted with the RNeasy kit, and a quantity of 0.5 to 1 ug was reverse transcribed using random hexamers. TCRdb processed the immunoSEQ multiplex PCR reads anew with MiXCR; each CDR3 protein has one entry. The data contain more than 200,000 distinct CDR3 sequences, about 95% of them singletons. The sequencing sample was made of CD4+ T cells from PBMCs. The receptors originated from a human donor with Susac syndrome.

The rearrangement uses TRBV6-5 and TRBJ1-2, with a weak D call TRBD1 (6 bases). Trimming removed 2 bases from V and 5 bases from J, with 12 bases in between. Germline loops: CDR1 MNHEY, CDR2 SVGAGI. CDR3 size: 14 residues. CDR3 bases: TGTGCCAGCAGTTACCCGGACAGCCCTTATGGCTACACCTTC. Protein product: CASSYPDSPYGYTF.

The chain couples TRBV6-6 to TRBJ2-6; either TRBD1 or TRBD2 may fit D (5 bases each). V gave up 4 bases and J gave up 3 bases, with 10 bases separating them. The CDR3 totals 15 residues. Per the germline V gene, CDR1 is MNHNY and CDR2 is SVGAGI (reference sequence). CDR3 nucleotide sequence: TGTGCCAGCAGTTTGTTGGGGGATGGGGCCAACGTCCTGACTTTC. Translated, it gives CASSLLGDGANVLTF.

The rearrangement uses TRBV5-1 and TRBJ2-5; perhaps D is TRBD1 or TRBD2 (5 bases each). The germline V and J ends were trimmed by 4 bases and 5 bases, with 18 bases remaining between them. Germline CDR1 is SGHRS and CDR2 is YFSETQ. The length of the CDR3 is 15 residues. In nucleotides, the CDR3 is TGCGCCAGCAGCAGCCTAGGGGCAGGGAGCGAGACCCAGTACTTC. Residues: CASSSLGAGSETQYF.

For the CDR3, the DNA is TGTGCCAGCAACGGCAGGGACTTAGGGACAGATACGCAGTATTTT. Protein product: CASNGRDLGTDTQYF. This chain connects TRBV28 to TRBJ2-3, with D maybe TRBD2 (6 bases). The germline gives CDR1 MDHEN, CDR2 SYDVKM. Trimming pared 7 bases from V and 3 bases from J, leaving 17 bases between. The CDR3 spans 15 residues.

This clonotype was detected only a few times. This chain connects TRBV20-1 to TRBJ2-7; D possibly corresponds to TRBD1 (6 bases). The CDR3 totals 12 residues. Per germline, CDR1 DFQATT and CDR2 SNEGSKA (reference sequence). V lost 5 bases to trimming and J lost 1 base, with 9 bases between them. CDR3 residues: CSALQGSYEQYF. CDR3 DNA: TGCAGTGCTTTACAGGGATCCTACGAGCAGTACTTC.

V gene TRBV6-5 combines with J gene TRBJ2-1; possible D gene TRBD1, 5 bases. The V end lost 8 bases, the J end lost 4 bases, and 9 bases lay between the germline ends. Per the germline V gene, CDR1 is MNHEY and CDR2 is SVGAGI. This CDR3 is 12 amino acids long. The CDR3 region has the DNA TGTGCCAGCGGAGACAGTTACAATGAGCAGTTCTTC. Translated, it gives CASGDSYNEQFF.

Ten or more counts support this clonotype. The chain joins TRBV14 to TRBJ1-5; D may be TRBD1 (5 bases). The CDR3 is 13 amino acids. Between the trimmed V and J ends, which lost 4 bases and 1 base, there was a span of 5 bases. Per germline, CDR1 SGHDN and CDR2 FVKESK. The CDR3 sequence: CASSRDSNQPQHF. CDR3 DNA sequence: TGTGCCAGCAGCCGGGACAGCAATCAGCCCCAGCATTTT.

This chain links TRBV6-2 or TRBV6-3 with TRBJ2-1; a weak D match, TRBD2 (5 bases). The length of the CDR3 is 12 residues. The V end lost 1 base, the J end lost 10 bases, and 8 bases lay between the germline ends. Germline V gene sequence: CDR1 MNHEY, CDR2 SVGEGT. In nucleotides, the CDR3 is TGTGCCAGCAGTTACTGGACGGGAGAGCAGTTCTTC. The encoded protein is CASSYWTGEQFF.

J is TRBJ1-2 and V is TRBV20-1; TRBD1 matches 7 bases. Germline-derived CDR1 and CDR2 are DFQATT and SNEGSKA (reference sequence). The CDR3 loop spans 13 amino acids. Trimming cost V 5 bases and J 8 bases; bases outside gene matches: 11. CDR3 amino acids: CSARQGAMGGYTF. CDR3 DNA sequence: TGCAGTGCTCGACAGGGAGCTATGGGGGGCTACACCTTC.

The chain couples TRBV6-6 to TRBJ1-2; D possibly corresponds to TRBD1 (5 bases). Trimming left V 7 bases short and J 4 bases short, with 19 bases between. Germline lookup yields CDR1 MNHNY and CDR2 SVGAGI (reference sequence). The CDR3 is made up of 15 amino acids. The CDR3: CASTPSWGAGYGYTF. The DNA for the CDR3 is TGTGCCAGCACACCCTCCTGGGGCGCTGGCTATGGCTACACCTTC.

The count of this clonotype is one. V gene TRBV20-1 combines with J gene TRBJ1-2, with a weak D call TRBD1 (5 bases). The V and J ends lost 6 bases and 4 bases respectively, with 12 bases between them. The germline gives CDR1 DFQATT, CDR2 SNEGSKA (reference sequence). CDR3 length: 12 residues. The DNA for the CDR3 is TGCAGTGCACTAAGACAGTCCTATGGCTACACCTTC. This codes for CSALRQSYGYTF.

The chain recombines TRBV7-2 with TRBJ2-7; unclear D gene. Trimming left V 5 bases short and J 1 base short, with 12 bases between. The CDR3 loop spans 14 amino acids. CDR1 and CDR2 from the germline V gene are SGHTA and FQGNSA. CDR3 in amino acids: CASSEAGLSYEQYF. The CDR3 DNA sequence: TGTGCCAGCAGCGAAGCCGGCCTTTCCTACGAGCAGTACTTC.

This rearrangement joins TRBV6-5 to TRBJ1-6, with D hard to call. V gave up 5 bases and J gave up 4 bases, with 12 bases separating them. Germline CDR1 is MNHEY and CDR2 is SVGAGI. CDR3 length: 15 residues. The CDR3 protein is CASSKKMGYNSPLHF. CDR3 sequence (DNA): TGTGCCAGCAGTAAAAAGATGGGATATAATTCACCCCTCCACTTT.

The genes are TRBV6-2 or TRBV6-3 and TRBJ1-5; tentatively, D is TRBD1 (6 bases). This CDR3 region has 14 residues. Per the germline V gene, CDR1 is MNHEY and CDR2 is SVGEGT. V gave up 2 bases and J gave up 4 bases, with 9 bases separating them. The CDR3 region has the DNA TGTGCCAGCAGTTACCGACAGGCGAATCAGCCCCAGCATTTT. This encodes CASSYRQANQPQHF.

The chain has TRBV6-5 and TRBJ2-7, with D unresolved. From germline, CDR1 is MNHEY and CDR2 SVGAGI. The CDR3 extends over 13 amino acids. V lost 6 bases, J lost 4 bases, and 13 bases lay in between. This chain's CDR3 is CASRREAAYEQYF. The CDR3 nucleotides read TGTGCCAGCAGAAGGGAAGCCGCTTACGAGCAGTACTTC.

The chain couples TRBV25-1 to TRBJ2-3, with a tentative D call TRBD1 (6 bases). The CDR3 has 13 residues. Germline CDR1 MGHDK, CDR2 SYGVNS. CDR3 nucleotide sequence: TGTGCAACTCAGATAGGTAGGGGGGATACGCAGTATTTT. Protein: CATQIGRGDTQYF.

The chain carries TRBV3-1 and TRBJ2-2, with 7 nucleotides matching TRBD1. Germline V gene sequence: CDR1 LGHDT, CDR2 YNNKEL (reference sequence). J lost 3 bases, V lost 1 base, and 2 bases had no gene match. The CDR3 is 15 amino acids. The CDR3 nucleotides are TGTGCCAGCAGCCAAGGACAGGGAGACACCGGGGAGCTGTTTTTT. Protein product: CASSQGQGDTGELFF.

The chain has TRBV29-1 and TRBJ2-7; 7 bases align to TRBD1. Germline CDR1 and CDR2: SQVTM and ANQGSEA. The CDR3 length is 14 residues. J lost 3 bases, V lost 7 bases, and 12 bases had no gene match. The CDR3: CSAAGGVLGYEQYF. The CDR3 DNA reads as TGCAGCGCCGCAGGGGGAGTCCTCGGCTACGAGCAGTACTTC.

The J gene is TRBJ1-1, the V gene TRBV19, with TRBD1 matching over 7 bases. The CDR3 consists of 13 residues. Germline assignment: CDR1 LNHDA and CDR2 SQIVND (reference sequence). V trimming: 10 bases; J trimming: 5 bases; junction bases outside the gene matches: 10. CDR3 amino acids: CAIRTGQETEAFF. CDR3 nucleotide sequence: TGTGCCATCCGGACAGGTCAAGAGACTGAAGCTTTCTTT.

This clonotype was counted a few times. The rearrangement links TRBV24-1 to TRBJ2-7; no clear D. This CDR3 contains 13 residues. V was trimmed by 3 bases and J by 4 bases, leaving 9 bases between them. In germline, CDR1 is KGHDR, CDR2 SFDVKD. This chain's CDR3 is CATSDRDDYEQYF. In nucleotides, the CDR3 is TGTGCCACCAGTGATCGTGATGATTACGAGCAGTACTTC.

The rearrangement joins TRBV11-2 to TRBJ2-7; D not resolved. Trimming stripped 1 base from V and 2 bases from J, with 9 bases between. CDR1 and CDR2 (germline): SGHAT, FQNNGV. CDR3 length: 14 amino acids. The CDR3 sequence: CASSLGKGPYEQYF. The CDR3 region has the DNA TGTGCCAGCAGCTTAGGAAAAGGCCCCTACGAGCAGTACTTC.

The chain has TRBV10-3 and TRBJ2-4; TRBD2 aligns across 11 bases. The CDR3 has 15 amino acids. Germline V gene sequence: CDR1 ENHRY, CDR2 SYGVKD. V was pared by 6 bases and J by 8 bases, with 9 bases of the junction left unmatched. The CDR3 DNA sequence: TGTGCCATCAGGTCGGGACTAGCGGAAGGGGACATTCAGTACTTC. This codes for CAIRSGLAEGDIQYF.

The chain employs TRBV30 and TRBJ1-6; TRBD1 agrees at 7 bases. This CDR3 is built from 14 residues. V lost 3 bases, J lost 3 bases, and 2 bases stayed unmatched. From germline, CDR1 is GTSNPN and CDR2 SVGIG (reference sequence). In DNA form, the CDR3 reads TGTGCCTGGAGAGGGGGCGGCTATAATTCACCCCTCCACTTT. Protein: CAWRGGGYNSPLHF.

The V call is TRBV6-6, the J call TRBJ2-5; D might be TRBD2 (7 bases). CDR1 and CDR2 from the germline V gene are MNHNY and SVGAGI (reference sequence). V lost 10 bases and J lost 4, with 19 bases in between. The CDR3 totals 14 residues. As DNA, the CDR3 is TGTGCCACCCTAGAAGGGGGGGGTCTAGAGACCCAGTACTTC. Amino acid sequence: CATLEGGGLETQYF.